The sequence of this T cell receptor (beta chain) was determined in a study of response to subunit inactivated influenza vaccine. Each CDR3 protein is one row after TCRdb ran MiXCR on the RT-PCR reads. The data hold around 850,000 distinct CDR3 sequences, with about a fifth observed a single time. Study-level findings and limits: The authors suggested that few new T cells are recruited per seasonal influenza vaccination.

This CDR3 is 15 amino acids long. Germline V CDR1 and CDR2: MNHNS, SASEGT. V trimming: 5 bases; J trimming: 2 bases; junction bases outside the gene matches: 8. About this clonotype itself: Its antigen is unknown.

The genes are TRBV6-1 and TRBJ2-7, with 8 bases lining up with TRBD1. Sample: PBMCs from blood, taken more than 4 days after vaccination. The sequence derives from a man aged 50-59 years who received an inactivated influenza vaccine. CDR3 region: CASSRQGQIAYEQYF. The CDR3 coding sequence is TGTGCCAGCAGTAGACAGGGGCAGATAGCCTACGAGCAGTACTTC.